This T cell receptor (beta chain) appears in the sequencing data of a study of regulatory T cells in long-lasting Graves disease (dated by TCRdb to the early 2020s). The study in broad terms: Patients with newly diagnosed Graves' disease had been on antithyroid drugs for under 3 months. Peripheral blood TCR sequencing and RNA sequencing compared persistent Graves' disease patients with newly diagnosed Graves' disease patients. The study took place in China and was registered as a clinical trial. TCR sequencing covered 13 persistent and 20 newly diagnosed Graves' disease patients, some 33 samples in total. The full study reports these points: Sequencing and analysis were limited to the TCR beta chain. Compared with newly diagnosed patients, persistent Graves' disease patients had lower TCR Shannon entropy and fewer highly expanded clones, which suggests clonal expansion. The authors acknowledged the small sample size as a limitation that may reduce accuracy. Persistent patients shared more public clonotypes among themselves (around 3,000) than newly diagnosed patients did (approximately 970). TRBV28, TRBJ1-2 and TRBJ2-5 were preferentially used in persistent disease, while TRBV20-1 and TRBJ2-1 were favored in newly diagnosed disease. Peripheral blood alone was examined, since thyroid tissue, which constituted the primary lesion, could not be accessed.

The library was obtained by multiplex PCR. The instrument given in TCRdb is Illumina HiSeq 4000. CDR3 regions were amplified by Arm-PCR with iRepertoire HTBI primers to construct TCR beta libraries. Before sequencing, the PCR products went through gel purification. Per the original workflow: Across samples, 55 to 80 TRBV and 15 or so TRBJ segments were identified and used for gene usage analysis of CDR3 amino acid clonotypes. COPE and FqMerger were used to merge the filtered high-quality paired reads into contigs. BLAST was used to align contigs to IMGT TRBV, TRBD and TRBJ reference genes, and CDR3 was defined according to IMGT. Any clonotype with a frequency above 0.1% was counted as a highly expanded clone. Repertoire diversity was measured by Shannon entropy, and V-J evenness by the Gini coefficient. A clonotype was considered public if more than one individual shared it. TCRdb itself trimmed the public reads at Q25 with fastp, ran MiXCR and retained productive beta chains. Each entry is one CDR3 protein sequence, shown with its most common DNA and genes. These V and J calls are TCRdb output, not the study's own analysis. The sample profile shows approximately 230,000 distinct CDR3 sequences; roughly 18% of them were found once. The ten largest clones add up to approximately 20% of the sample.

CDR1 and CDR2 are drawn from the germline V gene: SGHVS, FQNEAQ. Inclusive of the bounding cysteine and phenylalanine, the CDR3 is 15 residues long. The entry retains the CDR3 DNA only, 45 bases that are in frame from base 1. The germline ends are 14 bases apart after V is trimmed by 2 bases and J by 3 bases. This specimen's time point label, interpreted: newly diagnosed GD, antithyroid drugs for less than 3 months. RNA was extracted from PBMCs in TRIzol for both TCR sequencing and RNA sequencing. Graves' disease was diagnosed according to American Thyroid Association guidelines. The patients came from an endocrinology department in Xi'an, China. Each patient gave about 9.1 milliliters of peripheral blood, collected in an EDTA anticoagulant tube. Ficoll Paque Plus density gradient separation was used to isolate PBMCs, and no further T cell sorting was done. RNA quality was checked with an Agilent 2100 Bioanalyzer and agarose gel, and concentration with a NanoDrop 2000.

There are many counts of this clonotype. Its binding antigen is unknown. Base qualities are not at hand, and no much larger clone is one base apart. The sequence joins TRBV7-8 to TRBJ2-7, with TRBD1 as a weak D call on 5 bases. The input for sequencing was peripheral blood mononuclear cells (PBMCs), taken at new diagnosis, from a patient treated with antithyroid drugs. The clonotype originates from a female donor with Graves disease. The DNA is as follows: TGTGCCAGCAGCTTAAAGTGGGGCTGGGTCTACGAGCAGTACTTC. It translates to CASSLKWGWVYEQYF.